The T cell receptor (beta chain) described here comes from a study of CD8+CD57+ T cells in acquired aplastic anemia. The TCR beta profiling, which covered VDJ combination and CDR3 sequence, was carried out using genomic DNA as the template. One entry per CDR3 protein, called by TCRdb with MiXCR from the reads. The sample lists 160,000 or so distinct CDR3 sequences, roughly 48% occurring once. Losses at the gene ends were 3 bases for V and 2 bases for J; bases not matched to a gene: 2. CDR1 is DFQATT, CDR2 SNEGSKA, per germline (reference sequence). The CDR3 is made up of 13 amino acids. All sequencing subjects had displayed CD8+CD57+ cell expansion on flow cytometry. This clonotype has at least ten counts.

This sequence joins TRBV20-1 and TRBJ2-7; 9 nucleotides line up with TRBD2. This receptor was identified in a human donor with aplastic anemia. Sequencing used sorted CD4+, CD8+, or CD8+CD57+ T cells (not recorded which) from PBMCs. Written as DNA, the CDR3 is TGCAGTGCTAGGACTAGCGGAACCTACGAGCAGTACTTC. It yields the protein CSARTSGTYEQYF.